A single sample gave rise to the 8 T cell receptor beta chains below, sequenced in a study of blood T cell repertoires in COVID-19 (TCRdb year 2020). Library construction relied on the immunoSEQ multiplex PCR assay. Not all clones reach the TCRdb copy of this immuneACCESS table, which keeps in-frame sequences only. Checked studies attribute under half of the gap to unresolved V genes and leave the rest unexplained. In all, the sample holds tens of thousands of clones, and roughly 90% of those were seen once. The ten largest clones take up more than 15% of the sample. Material for sequencing was peripheral blood. These receptors came from a human donor with active COVID-19. The donor label of this sample is uncertain.

The chain has TRBV7-2 and TRBJ2-3, with D possibly matching TRBD2 (6 bases). CDR1 is SGHTA and CDR2 is FQGNSA in the germline V gene. The germline V and J ends were trimmed by 1 base and 9 bases, with 8 bases remaining between them. This CDR3 comprises 12 residues. CDR3 sequence reads: CASSLGTITQYF. The CDR3 region has the DNA TGTGCCAGCAGCTTAGGGACTATAACGCAGTATTTT.

The V call is TRBV10-3, the J call TRBJ2-7, with 9 positions matching TRBD1. The trim removed 5 bases at V and 5 bases at J, leaving 13 bases unmatched. CDR1 is ENHRY and CDR2 is SYGVKD in the germline V gene. CDR3 length: 16 residues. As DNA, the CDR3 is TGTGCCATCAGTACCAGAACCGGGACAGGGTCGAACGAGCAGTACTTC. Encoded protein: CAISTRTGTGSNEQYF.

The chain is built from TRBV27 and TRBJ1-5, with D unclear. CDR1 is MNHEY and CDR2 is SMNVEV in the germline V gene (reference sequence). CDR3 length: 14 residues. Trimming removed 2 bases from V and 1 base from J, with 6 bases in between. CDR3 residues: CASSLGWSNQPQHF. The CDR3 nucleotides are TGTGCCAGCAGTTTAGGCTGGAGCAATCAGCCCCAGCATTTT.

This chain connects TRBV7-9 to TRBJ2-7; 10 bases fit TRBD1. Germline CDR1 SEHNR, CDR2 FQNEAQ (reference sequence). V lost 1 base and J lost 3; bases outside the gene matches: 12. The CDR3 has 18 amino acids. The CDR3 reads CASSLVLLRQGAFYEQYF. The CDR3 DNA follows: TGTGCCAGCAGCTTAGTATTACTTCGACAGGGGGCGTTCTACGAGCAGTACTTC. The full variable domain, in which reference TRBV7-9 and TRBJ2-7 provide the parts outside the CDR3, is DTGVSQNPRHKITKRGQNVTFRCDPISEHNRLYWYRQTLGQGPEFLTYFQNEAQLEKSRLLSDRFSAERPKGSFSTLEIQRTEQGDSAMYLCASSLVLLRQGAFYEQYFGPGTRLTVT.

This chain links TRBV6-5 with TRBJ2-2; D is possibly TRBD1 (6 bases). Per germline, CDR1 MNHEY and CDR2 SVGAGI. This CDR3 has 13 amino acids. V was shortened by 8 bases and J by 6 bases, with 13 bases between the two germline ends. The CDR3: CASCRGFAGELFF. In DNA form, the CDR3 reads TGTGCCAGCTGCAGGGGTTTCGCCGGGGAGCTGTTTTTT.

This clone was seen more than once but under ten times. The chain employs TRBV11-3 and TRBJ2-7; the D is unclear. The CDR3 runs 14 residues. Trimming took off 3 bases at V and 0 bases at J, with 9 bases between the two ends. Germline CDR1 reads SGHNT; CDR2 reads YENEEA. Here the CDR3 reads CASSFNSRSYEQYF. In DNA form, the CDR3 reads TGTGCCAGCAGCTTTAACAGCCGCTCCTACGAGCAGTACTTC.

The V gene is TRBV7-8, the J gene TRBJ2-7; 9 positions match TRBD2. Germline V CDR1 and CDR2: SGHVS, FQNEAQ. The CDR3 sequence is 15 residues long. The V segment lost 0 bases and the J segment 4 bases; nucleotides outside the gene matches: 4. CDR3 sequence (DNA): TGTGCCAGCAGCTTAGCGGCGACTAGCGGTTACGAGCAGTACTTC. Amino acid sequence: CASSLAATSGYEQYF. Full variable domain (missing parts from reference TRBV7-8 and TRBJ2-7): GAGVSQSPRYKVAKRGQDVALRCDPISGHVSLFWYQQALGQGPEFLTYFQNEAQLDKSGLPSDRFFAERPEGSVSTLKIQRTQQEDSAVYLCASSLAATSGYEQYFGPGTRLTVT.

This chain connects TRBV11-2 to TRBJ2-1; 10 bases map to TRBD2. CDR1 and CDR2 from the germline V gene are SGHAT and FQNNGV. Trimming removed 6 bases from V and 6 bases from J; junction bases left unmatched: 8. This CDR3 contains 15 residues. The CDR3: CASRIKLAGANEQFF. The CDR3 DNA follows: TGTGCCAGCAGAATTAAGCTAGCGGGGGCCAATGAGCAGTTCTTC.